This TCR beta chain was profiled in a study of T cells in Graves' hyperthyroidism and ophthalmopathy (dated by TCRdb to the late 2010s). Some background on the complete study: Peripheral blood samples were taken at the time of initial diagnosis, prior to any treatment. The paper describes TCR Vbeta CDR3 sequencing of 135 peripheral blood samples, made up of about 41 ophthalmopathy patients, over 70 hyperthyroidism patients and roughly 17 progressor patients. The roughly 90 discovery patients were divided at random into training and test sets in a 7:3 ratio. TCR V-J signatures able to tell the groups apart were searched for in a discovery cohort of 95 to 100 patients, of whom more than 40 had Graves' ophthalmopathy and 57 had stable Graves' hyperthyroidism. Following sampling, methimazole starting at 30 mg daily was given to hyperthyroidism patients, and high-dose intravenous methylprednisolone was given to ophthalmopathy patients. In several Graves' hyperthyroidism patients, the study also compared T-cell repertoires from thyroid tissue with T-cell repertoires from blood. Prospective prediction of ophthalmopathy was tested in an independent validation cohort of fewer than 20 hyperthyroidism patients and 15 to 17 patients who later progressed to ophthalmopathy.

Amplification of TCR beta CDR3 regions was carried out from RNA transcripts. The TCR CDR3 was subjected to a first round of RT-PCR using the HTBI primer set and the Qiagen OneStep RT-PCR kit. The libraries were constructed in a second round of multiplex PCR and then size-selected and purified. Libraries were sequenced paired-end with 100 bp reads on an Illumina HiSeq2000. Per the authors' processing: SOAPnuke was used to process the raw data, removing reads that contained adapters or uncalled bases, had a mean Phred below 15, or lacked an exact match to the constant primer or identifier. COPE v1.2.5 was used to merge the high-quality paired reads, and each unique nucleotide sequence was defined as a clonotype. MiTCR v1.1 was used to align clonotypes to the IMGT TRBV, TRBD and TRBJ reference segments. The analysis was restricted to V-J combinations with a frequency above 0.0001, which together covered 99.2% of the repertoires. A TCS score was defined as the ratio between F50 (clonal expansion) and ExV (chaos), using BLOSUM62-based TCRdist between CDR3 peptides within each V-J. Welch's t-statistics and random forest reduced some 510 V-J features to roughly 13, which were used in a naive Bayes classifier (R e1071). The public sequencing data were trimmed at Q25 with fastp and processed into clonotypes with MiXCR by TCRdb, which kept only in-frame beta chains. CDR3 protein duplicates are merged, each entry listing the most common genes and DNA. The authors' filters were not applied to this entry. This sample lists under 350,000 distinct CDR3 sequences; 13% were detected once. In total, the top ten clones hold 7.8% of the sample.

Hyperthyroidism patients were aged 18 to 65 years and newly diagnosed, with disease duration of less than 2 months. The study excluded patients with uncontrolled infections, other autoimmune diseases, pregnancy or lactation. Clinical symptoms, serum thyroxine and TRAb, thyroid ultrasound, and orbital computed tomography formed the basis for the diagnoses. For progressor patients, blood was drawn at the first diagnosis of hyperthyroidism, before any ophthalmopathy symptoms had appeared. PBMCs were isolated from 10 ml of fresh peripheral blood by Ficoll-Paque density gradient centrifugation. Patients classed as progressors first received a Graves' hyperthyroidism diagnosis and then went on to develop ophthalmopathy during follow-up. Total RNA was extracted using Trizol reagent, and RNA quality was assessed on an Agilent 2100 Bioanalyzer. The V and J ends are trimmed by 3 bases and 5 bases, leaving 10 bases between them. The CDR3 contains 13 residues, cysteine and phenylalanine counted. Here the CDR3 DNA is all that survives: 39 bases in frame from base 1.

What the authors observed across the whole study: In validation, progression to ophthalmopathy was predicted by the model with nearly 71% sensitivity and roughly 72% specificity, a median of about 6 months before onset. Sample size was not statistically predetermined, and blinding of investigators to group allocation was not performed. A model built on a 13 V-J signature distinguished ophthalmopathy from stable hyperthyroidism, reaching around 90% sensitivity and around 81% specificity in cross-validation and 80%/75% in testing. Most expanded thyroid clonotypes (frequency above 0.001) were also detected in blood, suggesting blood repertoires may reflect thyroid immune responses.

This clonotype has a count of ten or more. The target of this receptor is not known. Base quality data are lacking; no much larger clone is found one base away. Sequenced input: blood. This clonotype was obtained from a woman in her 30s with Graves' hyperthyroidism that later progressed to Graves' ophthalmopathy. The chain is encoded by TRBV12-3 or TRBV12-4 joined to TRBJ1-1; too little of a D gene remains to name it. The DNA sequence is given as TGTGCCAGCAGTTTTTCCCTCAGGACTGAAGCTTTCTTT. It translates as CASSFSLRTEAFF.